The source of this T cell receptor (beta chain) is a study of T cell clonotyping in hematopoietic cell transplantation (TCRdb year 2021). Regarding the research as a whole: A total of more than 130 blood samples were collected in the study from approximately 32 consecutive transplant recipients and their related donors. Patients were recruited between 2015 and January 2017 and followed until late 2020 or death. Beyond this particular receptor, the publication reports: Overlap with donor repertoires was found for only a small fraction of recipient repertoires, with over 95% found to appear de novo at the given depth. Sample size was limited, and cells were not sorted, so CD4 and CD8 repertoire contributions could not be separated. Broader posttransplant TCR repertoire diversity was predicted by donor and pretransplant recipient Inverse Simpson Index values. After transplant, TCR diversity in recipients dropped, and pathologically expanded clonotypes climbed progressively between day 30 and day 180.

In the case of this clone: Its antigen is unknown. There are no base qualities to consult, and no much larger clone falls within one base.

The immunoSEQ assay, a bias-controlled multiplex PCR using V- and J-specific primers, was used to amplify TCR beta CDR3 regions from genomic DNA. A proprietary barcode and Illumina adapter sequences were added to the CDR3 amplicons in a second PCR step. An Illumina MiSeq instrument was used for sequencing of the CDR3 libraries. Under the source paper's analysis protocol: immunoSEQ Analyzer 3.0 was used for export and quality control, with R Bioconductor and Immunarch used for downstream analyses. Only productive rearrangements in the normalized downsampled data set went into calculating the repertoire metrics. Clonotypes larger than 5 templates in the normalized cohort were defined as pathologically expanded. The Inverse Simpson Index served as the measure of repertoire diversity. The non-normalized data set was used for CMV-specificity analyses so that all clonotypes could be captured. TCRdb took this table from immuneACCESS and kept in-frame rearrangements with V and J called. Such tables lack part of the clones; where checked against another copy, unresolved V genes explain under half of the gap, and the rest is unexplained. The V and J calls and clone size are taken from that table; D and trimming were inferred from the DNA. This sample comprises about 5,600 clones, 66% of them detected only once. The ten largest account for roughly 28% of the sample.

Spanning cysteine to phenylalanine, the CDR3 consists of 13 amino acids. The sequence is cut down to CDR3 DNA, 39 bases in frame from base 1. The V end loses 7 bases and the J end loses 3 bases, and a stretch of 14 bases separates them. The germline V gene encodes CDR1 SGHRS and CDR2 YFSETQ. This specimen's time point label, per the study, means: 180 days after allo-HCT. Blood from recipients was drawn about 28 days before transplant and again at days 30, 100 and 180 after transplant. Using Nuclei Lysis Solution, genomic DNA was extracted from unfractionated peripheral blood mononuclear cells that were either fresh or cryopreserved.

In this chain, TRBV5-1 is recombined with TRBJ2-7; the D segment is perhaps TRBD1 or TRBD2, each sharing 5 matched bases. The sample in question was PBMCs, obtained 180 days after allogeneic stem cell transplant. The TCR sequence derives from a male patient aged 50 to 60 who had an allogeneic stem cell transplant from an unrelated donor, so the T cells may come from the graft donor. Some clones in this sample may be carry-over from other donors' samples. This receptor has the CDR3 CASRPGPFYEQYF. The sequenced DNA is TGCGCCAGCCGACCGGGACCGTTCTACGAGCAGTACTTC.